Reported below is one T cell receptor beta chain. Its antigen is still unknown. Per-base qualities were not stored, and no clone one base away is much larger. The data belong to a study of molecular identifiers for immune sequencing clone quantification (dated by TCRdb to between 2017 and 2018). Turning to the overall study: For a replicate experiment, the RNA from either 20,000 or 100,000 naive CD8 T cells was divided into five aliquots, and four of those aliquots went on to sequencing. This methods study benchmarked molecular-identifier clustering-based TCR repertoire sequencing (MIDCIRS) and TCR RNA copy counting, using CD8 T cells to do so.

The library was obtained by PCR. The sample was run on a NextSeq 500. Bulk TCR libraries were made following a previously described method, with the TCR primers given in Table S5. Total RNA was purified with the Qiagen AllPrep DNA/RNA kit. Reads from multiple sequencing runs of the same library were pooled before analysis. Under the source paper's analysis protocol: Reads were retained only if the reads had an exact TCR constant sequence, and the retained reads were trimmed to 150 nt and grouped according to their 12-nt molecular barcodes. Reads within each barcode group were sub-clustered using a 15% Levenshtein threshold, and quality-weighted consensus sequences were constructed for each RNA molecule. Non-functional sequences were discarded, and so were lower-count sequences lying one edit away from another sequence. Barcode sub-clusters with fewer than 20% of the maximum read count were removed, based on fitting two negative binomial distributions. TCRdb reworked the public reads: Q25 trimming with fastp, MiXCR clone assembly, productive beta chains retained. Records with the same CDR3 protein are collapsed into one entry carrying the most frequent genes and DNA. The V and J calls, along with clone size, are taken from TCRdb and not from the paper's own processing. The sample table holds about 630,000 distinct CDR3 sequences, of which roughly 25% were seen once. 0.78% of the sample comes from the top ten.

What the research found in general, with its limitations: In CMV-specific effector cells, clones with more than 20 RNA copies accounted for over 98% of molecules, whereas in naive cells such clones accounted for under 1%. Highly expanded clone sizes could be underestimated because identical TCR molecules may share a barcode. Spiked-in Jurkat TCR RNA (roughly 10 copies' worth), which is not part of the donor repertoire, was contained in the naive libraries. Spiked-in Jurkat TCR RNA equivalent to a single cell was reported to be detectable even among some 910,000 naive CD8 T cells. When barcode sub-clustering was left out, chimeric consensus sequences inflated TCR diversity, with chimeras reaching as high as 47%. Modeling gave about three recovered TCR RNA copies per cell versus approximately 9 by digital PCR, implying about 30% capture efficiency.

Naive CD8 T cell libraries were made from 20,000 to 1,000,000 sorted cells using 10%, 30% or 50% of purified RNA. Naive CD8 T cells were FACS-sorted as CD8+CD4-CCR7+CD45RA+ on a BD FACSAria II into RLT Plus buffer. To test detection sensitivity, Jurkat RNA equivalent to approximately ten TCR copies was spiked into samples of roughly 18,000-1,100,000 naive CD8 T cells. Enrichment of CD8 T cells was performed with RosetteSep CD8+ T Cell Enrichment Cocktail and Ficoll-Paque, after which ACK red cell lysis was carried out. From cysteine to phenylalanine, the CDR3 is 15 amino acids long. The entry retains the CDR3 DNA only, 45 bases that are in frame from base 1. Trimming takes 6 bases off V and 3 bases off J; junction bases not matched to a gene: 3.

The source material was naive CD8+ T cells from blood, with Jurkat cell RNA spiked in. The cell subset or site label on this specimen signifies: FACS-sorted CD8+CD4-CCR7+CD45RA+ naive T cells. The origin of this receptor is a human donor in good health. Some libraries in this study had Jurkat cell RNA spiked in. The rearranged chain carries TRBV12-3 or TRBV12-4 and TRBJ2-3; 13 junctional bases match TRBD2. The CDR3 is CASRRTSGRTDTQYF. The bases read TGTGCCAGCAGGAGGACTAGCGGGAGAACAGATACGCAGTATTTT.